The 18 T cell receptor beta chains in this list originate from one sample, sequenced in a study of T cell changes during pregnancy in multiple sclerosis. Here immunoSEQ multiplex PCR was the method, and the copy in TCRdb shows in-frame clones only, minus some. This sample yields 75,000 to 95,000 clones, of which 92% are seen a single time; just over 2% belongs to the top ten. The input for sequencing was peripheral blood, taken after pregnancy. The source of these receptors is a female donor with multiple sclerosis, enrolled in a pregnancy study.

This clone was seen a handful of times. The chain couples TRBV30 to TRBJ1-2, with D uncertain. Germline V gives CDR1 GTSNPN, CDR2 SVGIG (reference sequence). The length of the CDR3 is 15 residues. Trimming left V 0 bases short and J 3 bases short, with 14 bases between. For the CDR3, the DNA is TGTGCCTGGAGTGTACAGTTGGTGGGAGACTATGGCTACACCTTC. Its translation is CAWSVQLVGDYGYTF.

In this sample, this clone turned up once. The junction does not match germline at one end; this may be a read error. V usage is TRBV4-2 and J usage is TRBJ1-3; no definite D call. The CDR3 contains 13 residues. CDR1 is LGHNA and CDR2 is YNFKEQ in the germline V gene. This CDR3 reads CASSLFLGDTIYF. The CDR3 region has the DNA TGTGCCAGCAGCCTCTTCCTTGGAGACACCATATATTTT.

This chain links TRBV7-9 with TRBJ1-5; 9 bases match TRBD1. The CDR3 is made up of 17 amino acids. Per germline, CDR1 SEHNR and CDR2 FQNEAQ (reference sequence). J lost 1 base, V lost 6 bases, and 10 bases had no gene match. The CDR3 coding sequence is TGTGCCAGCAGTTTAACAGGGACAGGGTTCAGCAATCAGCCCCAGCATTTT. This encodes CASSLTGTGFSNQPQHF.

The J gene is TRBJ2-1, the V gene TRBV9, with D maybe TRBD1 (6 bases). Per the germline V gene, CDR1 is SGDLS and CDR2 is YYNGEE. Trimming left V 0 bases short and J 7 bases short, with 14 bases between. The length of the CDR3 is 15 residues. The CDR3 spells CASSVETGSWNEQFF. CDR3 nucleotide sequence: TGTGCCAGCAGCGTAGAAACAGGGTCATGGAATGAGCAGTTCTTC. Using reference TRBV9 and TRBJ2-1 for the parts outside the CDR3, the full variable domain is DSGVTQTPKHLITATGQRVTLRCSPRSGDLSVYWYQQSLDQGLQFLIQYYNGEERAKGNILERFSAQQFPDLHSELNLSSLELGDSALYFCASSVETGSWNEQFFGPGTRLTVL.

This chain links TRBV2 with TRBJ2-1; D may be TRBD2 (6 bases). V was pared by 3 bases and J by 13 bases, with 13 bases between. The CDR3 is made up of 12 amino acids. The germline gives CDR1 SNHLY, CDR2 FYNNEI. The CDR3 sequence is CASSDGAGGQFF. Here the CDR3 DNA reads TGTGCCAGCAGTGATGGGGCCGGGGGTCAGTTCTTC. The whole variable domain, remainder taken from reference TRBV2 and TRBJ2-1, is EPEVTQTPSHQVTQMGQEVILRCVPISNHLYFYWYRQILGQKVEFLVSFYNNEISEKSEIFDDQFSVERPDGSNFTLKIRSTKLEDSAMYFCASSDGAGGQFFGPGTRLTVL.

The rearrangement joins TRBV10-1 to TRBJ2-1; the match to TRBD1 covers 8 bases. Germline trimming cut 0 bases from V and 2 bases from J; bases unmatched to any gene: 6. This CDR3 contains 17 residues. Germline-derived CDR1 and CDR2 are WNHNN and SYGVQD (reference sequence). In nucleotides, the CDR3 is TGCGCCAGCAGTGAGTCGACGGGACAGGTAACCTACAATGAGCAGTTCTTC. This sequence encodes CASSESTGQVTYNEQFF.

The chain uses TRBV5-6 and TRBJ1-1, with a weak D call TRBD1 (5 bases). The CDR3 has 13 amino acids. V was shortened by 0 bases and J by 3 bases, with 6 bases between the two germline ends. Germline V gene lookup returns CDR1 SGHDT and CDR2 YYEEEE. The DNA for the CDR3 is TGTGCCAGCAGCTTGGGGGGGGACACTGAAGCTTTCTTT. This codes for CASSLGGDTEAFF.

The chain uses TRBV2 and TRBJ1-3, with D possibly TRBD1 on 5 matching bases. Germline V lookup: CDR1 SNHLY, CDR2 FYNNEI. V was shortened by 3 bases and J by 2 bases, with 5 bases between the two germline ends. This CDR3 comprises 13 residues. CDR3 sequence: CASSDRAGNTIYF. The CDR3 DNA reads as TGTGCCAGCAGTGACAGGGCTGGAAACACCATATATTTT.

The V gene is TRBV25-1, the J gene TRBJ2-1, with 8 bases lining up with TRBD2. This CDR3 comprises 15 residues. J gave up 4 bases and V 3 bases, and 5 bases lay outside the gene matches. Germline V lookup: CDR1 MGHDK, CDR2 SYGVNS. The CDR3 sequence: CASSDTGRAYNEQFF. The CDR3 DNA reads TGTGCCAGCAGTGACACCGGGAGGGCTTACAATGAGCAGTTCTTC.

For the CDR3, the DNA is TGTGCCAGCAGCTCAGGGGGACAGGCTGAAGCTTTCTTT. It yields the protein CASSSGGQAEAFF. This chain uses TRBV13 with TRBJ1-1, with TRBD1 matching over 8 bases. The CDR3 spans 13 residues. The J segment lost 6 bases and the V segment lost 4 bases, leaving 4 bases of the junction unmatched. Germline V gene lookup returns CDR1 PRHDT and CDR2 FYEKMQ (reference sequence).

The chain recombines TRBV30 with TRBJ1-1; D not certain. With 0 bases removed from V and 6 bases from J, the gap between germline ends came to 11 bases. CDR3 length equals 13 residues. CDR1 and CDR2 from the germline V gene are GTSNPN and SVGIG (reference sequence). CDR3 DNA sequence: TGTGCCTGGAGTGTACTAGGGAGACCTGAAGCTTTCTTT. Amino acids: CAWSVLGRPEAFF.

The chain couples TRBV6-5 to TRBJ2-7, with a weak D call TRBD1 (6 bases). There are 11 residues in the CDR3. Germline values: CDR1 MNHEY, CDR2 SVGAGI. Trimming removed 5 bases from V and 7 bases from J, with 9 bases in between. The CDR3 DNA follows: TGTGCCAGCAGTCGGACAGCAGAGCAGTACTTC. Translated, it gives CASSRTAEQYF.

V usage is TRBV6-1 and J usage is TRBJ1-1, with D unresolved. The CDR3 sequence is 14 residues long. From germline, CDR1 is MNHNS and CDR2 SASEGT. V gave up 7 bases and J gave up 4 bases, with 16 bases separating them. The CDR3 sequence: CASTPAGEVTEAFF. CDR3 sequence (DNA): TGTGCCAGCACCCCCGCGGGAGAGGTCACTGAAGCTTTCTTT.

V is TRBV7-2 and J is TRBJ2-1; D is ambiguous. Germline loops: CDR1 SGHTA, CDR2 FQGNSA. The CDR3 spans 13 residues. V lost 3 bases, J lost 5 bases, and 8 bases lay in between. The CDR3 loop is CASSFTEHNEQFF. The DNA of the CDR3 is TGTGCCAGCAGCTTCACGGAGCACAATGAGCAGTTCTTC.

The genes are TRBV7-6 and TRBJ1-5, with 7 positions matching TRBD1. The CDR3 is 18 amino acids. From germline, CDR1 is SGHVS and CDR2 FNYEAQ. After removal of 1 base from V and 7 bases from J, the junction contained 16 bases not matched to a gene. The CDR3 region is CASSLGAGGQEVGQPQHF. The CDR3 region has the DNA TGTGCCAGCAGCTTAGGGGCAGGAGGACAGGAAGTCGGGCAGCCCCAGCATTTT.

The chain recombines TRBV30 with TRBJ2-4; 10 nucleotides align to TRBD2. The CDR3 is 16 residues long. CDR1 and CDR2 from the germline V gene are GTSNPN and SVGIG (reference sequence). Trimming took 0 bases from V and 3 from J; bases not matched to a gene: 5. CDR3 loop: CAWSVLAGYDKNIQYF. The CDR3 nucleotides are TGTGCCTGGAGTGTACTAGCGGGGTATGACAAAAACATTCAGTACTTC.

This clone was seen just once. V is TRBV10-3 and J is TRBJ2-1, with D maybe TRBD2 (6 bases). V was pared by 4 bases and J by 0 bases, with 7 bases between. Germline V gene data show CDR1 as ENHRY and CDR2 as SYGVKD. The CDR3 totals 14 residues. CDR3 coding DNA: TGTGCCATCAGTGTGACTAGCTCCTACAATGAGCAGTTCTTC. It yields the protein CAISVTSSYNEQFF.

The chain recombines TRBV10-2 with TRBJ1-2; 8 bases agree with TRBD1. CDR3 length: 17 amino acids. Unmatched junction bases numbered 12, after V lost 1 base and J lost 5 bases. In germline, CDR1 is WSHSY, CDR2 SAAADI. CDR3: CASSEFVRPGGVYGYTF. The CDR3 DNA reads TGCGCCAGCAGTGAGTTTGTCCGACCAGGGGGCGTTTATGGCTACACCTTC.